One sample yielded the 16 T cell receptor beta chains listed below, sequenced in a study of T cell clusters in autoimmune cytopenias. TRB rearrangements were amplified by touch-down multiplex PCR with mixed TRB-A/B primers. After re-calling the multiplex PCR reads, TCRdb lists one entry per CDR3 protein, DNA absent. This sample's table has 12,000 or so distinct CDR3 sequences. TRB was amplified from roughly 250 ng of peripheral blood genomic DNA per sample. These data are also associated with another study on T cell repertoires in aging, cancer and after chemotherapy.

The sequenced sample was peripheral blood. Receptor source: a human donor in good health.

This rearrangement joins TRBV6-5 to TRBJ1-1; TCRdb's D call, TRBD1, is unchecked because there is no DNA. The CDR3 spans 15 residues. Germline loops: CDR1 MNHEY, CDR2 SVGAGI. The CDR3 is CASSYAGQMNTEAFF.

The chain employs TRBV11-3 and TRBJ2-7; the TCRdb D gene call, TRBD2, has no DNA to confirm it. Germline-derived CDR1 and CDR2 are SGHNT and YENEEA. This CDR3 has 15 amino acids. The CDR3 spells CASSLEGLGSSEQYF.

The CDR3 is CASTNFDRVREPQHF. The chain is built from TRBV19 and TRBJ1-5; the TRBD1 assignment by TCRdb is unverifiable without DNA. CDR1 is LNHDA, CDR2 SQIVND, per germline (reference sequence). This CDR3 comprises 15 residues.

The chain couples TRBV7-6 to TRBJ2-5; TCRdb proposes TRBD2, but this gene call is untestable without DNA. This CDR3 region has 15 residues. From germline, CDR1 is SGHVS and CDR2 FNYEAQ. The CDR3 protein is CASSLDERGRETQYF. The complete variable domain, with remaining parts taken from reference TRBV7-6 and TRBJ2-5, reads GAGVSQSPRYKVTKRGQDVALRCDPISGHVSLYWYRQALGQGPEFLTYFNYEAQQDKSGLPNDRFSAERPEGSISTLTIQRTEQRDSAMYRCASSLDERGRETQYFGPGTRLLVL.

The CDR3 is CASTDRDRYNEQFF. The chain combines TRBV12-3 or TRBV12-4 with TRBJ2-1; with no DNA, the TCRdb D assignment of TRBD1 cannot be verified. The CDR3 extends over 14 amino acids.

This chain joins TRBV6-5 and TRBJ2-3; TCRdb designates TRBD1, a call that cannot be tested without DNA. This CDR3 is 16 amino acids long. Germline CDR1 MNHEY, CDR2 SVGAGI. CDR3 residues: CASSIRQGGIADTQYF.

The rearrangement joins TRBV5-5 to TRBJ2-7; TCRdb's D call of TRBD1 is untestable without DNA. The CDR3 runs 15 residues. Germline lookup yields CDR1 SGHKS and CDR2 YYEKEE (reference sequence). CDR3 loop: CASSLRTGYSYEQYF.

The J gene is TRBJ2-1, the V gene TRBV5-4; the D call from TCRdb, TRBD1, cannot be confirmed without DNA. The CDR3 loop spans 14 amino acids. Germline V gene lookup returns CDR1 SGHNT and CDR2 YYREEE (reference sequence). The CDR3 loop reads CASSWGTGYDEQFF.

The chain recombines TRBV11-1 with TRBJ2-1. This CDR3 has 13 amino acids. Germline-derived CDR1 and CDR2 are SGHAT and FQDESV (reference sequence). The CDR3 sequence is CASSLQTRNEQFF. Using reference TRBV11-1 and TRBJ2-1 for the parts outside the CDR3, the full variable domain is EAEVAQSPRYKITEKSQAVAFWCDPISGHATLYWYRQILGQGPELLVQFQDESVVDDSQLPKDRFSAERLKGVDSTLKIQPAELGDSAMYLCASSLQTRNEQFFGPGTRLTVL.

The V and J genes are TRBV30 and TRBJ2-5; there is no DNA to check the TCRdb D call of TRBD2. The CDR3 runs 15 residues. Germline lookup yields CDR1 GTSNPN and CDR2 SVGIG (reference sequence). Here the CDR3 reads CAWSPYLAGGGTQYF.

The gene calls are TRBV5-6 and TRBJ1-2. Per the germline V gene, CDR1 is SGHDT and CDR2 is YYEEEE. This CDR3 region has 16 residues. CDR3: CVSSLDRALANYGYTF.

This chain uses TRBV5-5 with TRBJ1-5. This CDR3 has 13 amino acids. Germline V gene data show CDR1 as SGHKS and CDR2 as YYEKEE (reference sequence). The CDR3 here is CASSMDGSQPQHF.

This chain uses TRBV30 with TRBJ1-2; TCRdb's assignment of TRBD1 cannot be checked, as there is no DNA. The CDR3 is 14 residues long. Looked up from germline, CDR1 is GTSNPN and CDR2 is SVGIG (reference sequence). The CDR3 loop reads CAWSGVQGNYGYTF.

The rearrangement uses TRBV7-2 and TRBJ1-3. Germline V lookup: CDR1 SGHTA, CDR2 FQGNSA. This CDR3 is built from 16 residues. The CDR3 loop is CASSLRARGAGNTIYF.

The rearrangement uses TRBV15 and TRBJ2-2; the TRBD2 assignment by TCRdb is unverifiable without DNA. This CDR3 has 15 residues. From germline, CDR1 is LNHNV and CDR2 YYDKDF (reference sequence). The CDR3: CATSRRTENTGELFF.

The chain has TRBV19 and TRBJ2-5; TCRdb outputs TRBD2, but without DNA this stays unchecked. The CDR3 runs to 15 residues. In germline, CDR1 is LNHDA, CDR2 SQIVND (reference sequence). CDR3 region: CASSIAAGGQETQYF.